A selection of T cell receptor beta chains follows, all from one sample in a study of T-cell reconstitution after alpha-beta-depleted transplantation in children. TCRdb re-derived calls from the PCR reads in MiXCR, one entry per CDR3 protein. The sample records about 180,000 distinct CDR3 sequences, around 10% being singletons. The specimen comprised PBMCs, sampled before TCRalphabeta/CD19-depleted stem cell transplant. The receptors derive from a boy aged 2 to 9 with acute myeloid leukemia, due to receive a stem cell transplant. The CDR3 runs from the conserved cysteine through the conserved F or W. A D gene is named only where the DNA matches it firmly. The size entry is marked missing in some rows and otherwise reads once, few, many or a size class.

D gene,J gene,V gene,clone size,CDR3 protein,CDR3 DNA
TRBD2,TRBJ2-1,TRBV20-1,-,CCAISSGRPSYNEQLF,TGCTGTGCTATCTCCAGCGGGAGACCTTCCTACAATGAGCAGCTCTTC
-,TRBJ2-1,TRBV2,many,CASNLIGENEQFF,TGTGCCAGCAATCTAATCGGGGAGAATGAGCAGTTCTTC
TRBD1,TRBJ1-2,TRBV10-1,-,CASSDRGGYGYTF,TGCGCCAGCAGTGACAGGGGGGGCTATGGCTACACCTTC
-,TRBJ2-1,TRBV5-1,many,CASSLGLVNIDEQFF,TGCGCCAGCAGCTTGGGTCTAGTAAACATAGATGAGCAGTTCTTC
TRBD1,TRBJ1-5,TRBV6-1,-,CASSGTGPRGGSNQPQHF,TGTGCCAGCTCCGGGACAGGGCCCCGAGGGGGGAGCAATCAGCCCCAGCATTTT
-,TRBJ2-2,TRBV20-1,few,CSASSSTGELFF,TGCAGTGCTAGCAGTTCCACCGGGGAGCTGTTTTTT
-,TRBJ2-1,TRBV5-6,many,CASSLHNEQFF,TGTGCCAGCAGCTTACACAATGAGCAGTTCTTC
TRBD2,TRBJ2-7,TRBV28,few,CASSLPLAGPYEQYF,TGTGCCAGCAGTTTGCCACTAGCGGGGCCCTACGAGCAGTACTTC
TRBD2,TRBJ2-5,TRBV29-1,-,CSVEKTSGGIQETQYF,TGCAGCGTAGAAAAGACTAGCGGGGGGATTCAAGAGACCCAGTACTTC
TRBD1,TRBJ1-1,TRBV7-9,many,CASSPPGTVNTEAFF,TGTGCCAGCAGCCCTCCGGGGACAGTAAACACTGAAGCTTTCTTT
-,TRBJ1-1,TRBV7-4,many,CASSFCGIRGLVGTEAFF,TGTGCCAGCAGCTTTTGCGGAATAAGAGGTTTAGTGGGCACTGAAGCTTTCTTT
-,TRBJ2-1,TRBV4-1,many,CASRPEQGSYNEQFF,TGCGCCAGCAGACCGGAACAGGGCTCCTACAATGAGCAGTTCTTC
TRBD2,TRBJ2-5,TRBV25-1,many,CASSALAGGPLAQYF,TGTGCCAGCAGTGCCTTGGCGGGGGGACCCTTGGCCCAGTACTTC
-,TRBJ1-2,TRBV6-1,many,CASSEAQRLLWNYGYTF,TGTGCCAGCAGTGAAGCGCAACGCCTCCTTTGGAACTATGGCTACACCTTC
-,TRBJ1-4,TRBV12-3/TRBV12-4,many,CASSPHVGGKLFF,TGTGCCAGCAGTCCCCACGTTGGTGGAAAACTGTTTTTT
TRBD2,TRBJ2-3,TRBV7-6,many,CASSRGLAGSSTDTQYF,TGTGCCAGCAGCCGTGGACTAGCGGGATCTAGCACAGATACGCAGTATTTT
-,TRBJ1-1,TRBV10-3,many,CAITGRGRTEAFF,TGTGCCATCACGGGGAGGGGGAGAACTGAAGCTTTCTTT
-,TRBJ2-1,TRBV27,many,CASSWVRGNEQFF,TGTGCCAGCAGTTGGGTTCGAGGGAATGAGCAGTTCTTC
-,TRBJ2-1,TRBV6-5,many,CASSPMVISSYNEQFF,TGTGCCAGCAGCCCCATGGTGATCAGCTCCTACAATGAGCAGTTCTTC
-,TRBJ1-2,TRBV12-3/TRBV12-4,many,CASSPLGWGREGYTF,TGTGCCAGCAGCCCACTGGGATGGGGCCGGGAAGGCTACACCTTC
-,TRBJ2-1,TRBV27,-,CASSLSPDNEQFF,TGTGCCAGCAGTTTATCGCCCGACAATGAGCAGTTCTTC
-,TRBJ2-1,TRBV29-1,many,CSVVTGYNEQFF,TGCAGCGTTGTAACAGGATACAATGAGCAGTTCTTC
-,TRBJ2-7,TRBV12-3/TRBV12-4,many,CASSSGTEQYF,TGTGCCAGCAGTTCCGGAACGGAGCAGTACTTC
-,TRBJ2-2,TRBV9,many,CASSVAPGELFF,TGTGCCAGCAGCGTAGCGCCCGGGGAGCTGTTTTTT
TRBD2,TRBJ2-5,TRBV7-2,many,CASSLRGLAGMETQYF,TGTGCCAGCAGCTTAAGGGGACTAGCGGGAATGGAGACCCAGTACTTC
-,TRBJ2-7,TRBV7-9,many,CASSLGSASGNYEQYF,TGTGCCAGCAGCTTAGGGTCGGCGTCCGGGAACTACGAGCAGTACTTC
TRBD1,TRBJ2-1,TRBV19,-,CASRAPRTGVNEQFF,TGTGCCAGTAGAGCCCCTCGGACAGGGGTCAATGAGCAGTTCTTC
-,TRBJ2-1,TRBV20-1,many,CSARDRLARAYNEQFF,TGCAGTGCTAGAGATCGGCTAGCGAGGGCTTACAATGAGCAGTTCTTC
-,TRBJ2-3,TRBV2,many,CASSEARADTQYF,TGTGCCAGCAGTGAAGCGCGGGCAGATACGCAGTATTTT
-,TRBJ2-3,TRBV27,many,CASSSVLSDTQYF,TGTGCCAGCAGTTCGGTCTTGTCAGATACGCAGTATTTT
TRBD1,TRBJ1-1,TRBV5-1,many,CASSIEYRGTEAFF,TGCGCCAGCAGCATAGAGTACAGGGGCACTGAAGCTTTCTTT
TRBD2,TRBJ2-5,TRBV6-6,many,CASGLAGGETQYF,TGTGCCAGCGGGTTAGCGGGAGGCGAGACCCAGTACTTC
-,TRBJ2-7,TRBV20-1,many,CSARDRTESSYEQYF,TGCAGTGCTAGAGATCGAACCGAGAGCTCCTACGAGCAGTACTTC
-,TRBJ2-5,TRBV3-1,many,CASSQDSQTQYF,TGTGCCAGCAGCCAGGACAGTCAGACCCAGTACTTC
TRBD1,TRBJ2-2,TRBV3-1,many,CASSQITQGADTGELFF,TGTGCCAGCAGCCAAATAACACAGGGGGCGGACACCGGGGAGCTGTTTTTT
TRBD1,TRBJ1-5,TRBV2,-,CASSYERDRGPFSNQPQHF,TGTGCCAGCAGTTATGAACGAGACAGGGGGCCGTTTAGCAATCAGCCCCAGCATTTT
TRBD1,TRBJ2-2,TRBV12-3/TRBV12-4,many,CASSFSGGPGELFF,TGTGCCAGCAGTTTCTCAGGGGGCCCCGGGGAGCTGTTTTTT
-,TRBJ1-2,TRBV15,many,CATSSRQNYGYTF,TGTGCCACCAGCAGTCGCCAGAACTATGGCTACACCTTC
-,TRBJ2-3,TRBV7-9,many,CASSLGRSRTDTQYF,TGTGCCAGCAGCTTAGGACGGTCCCGCACAGATACGCAGTATTTT
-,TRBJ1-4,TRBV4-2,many,CASSQGVSEKLFF,TGTGCCAGCAGCCAAGGGGTTAGTGAAAAACTGTTTTTT
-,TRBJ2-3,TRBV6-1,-,CASSVYPGSPNTQYF,TGTGCCAGCAGTGTTTATCCAGGGAGCCCAAATACGCAGTATTTT
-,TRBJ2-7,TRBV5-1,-,CASSLAFRGYEQYF,TGCGCCAGCAGCTTGGCCTTTAGGGGTTACGAGCAGTACTTC
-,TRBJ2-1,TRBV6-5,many,CASSYTLALYNEQFF,TGTGCCAGCAGTTACACCCTGGCCCTGTACAATGAGCAGTTCTTC
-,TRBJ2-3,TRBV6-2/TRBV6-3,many,CASSISTETDTQYF,TGTGCCAGCAGTATTTCGACAGAGACAGATACGCAGTATTTT
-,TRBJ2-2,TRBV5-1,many,CASSLQNTGELFF,TGCGCCAGCAGCCTACAAAACACCGGGGAGCTGTTTTTT
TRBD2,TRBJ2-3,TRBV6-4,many,CASSDSSGGSTDTQYF,TGTGCCAGCAGTGACTCTAGCGGGGGGAGCACAGATACGCAGTATTTT
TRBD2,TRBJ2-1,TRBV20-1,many,CSARDRRTRSYNEQFF,TGCAGTGCTAGAGATCGCCGGACTAGGAGTTACAATGAGCAGTTCTTC
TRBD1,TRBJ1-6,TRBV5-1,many,CASSLGQGYNSPLHF,TGCGCCAGCAGCTTGGGACAGGGTTATAATTCACCCCTCCACTTT
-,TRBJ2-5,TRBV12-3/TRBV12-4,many,CASSPRRQPETQYF,TGTGCCAGCAGTCCGAGACGACAGCCGGAGACCCAGTACTTC
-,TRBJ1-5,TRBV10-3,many,CAISESVLTGLNQPQHF,TGTGCCATCAGTGAGTCCGTCCTTACAGGGCTCAATCAGCCCCAGCATTTT
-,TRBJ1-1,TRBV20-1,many,CSAPIKIDGYTEAFF,TGCAGTGCTCCAATCAAAATTGATGGGTACACTGAAGCTTTCTTT
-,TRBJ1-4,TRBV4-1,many,CASSLDSLNEKLFF,TGCGCCAGCAGCCTAGACAGCCTTAATGAAAAACTGTTTTTT
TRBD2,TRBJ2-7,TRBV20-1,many,CSAKGRDPAYEQYF,TGCAGTGCAAAAGGGAGGGACCCGGCCTACGAGCAGTACTTC
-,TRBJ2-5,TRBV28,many,CASSSYRGRESQYF,TGTGCCAGCAGTTCATACAGGGGGAGGGAGTCCCAGTACTTC